Below, 26 T cell receptor beta chains from the same sample are listed, as sequenced in a study of identical twins. TCRdb redid the calling of the 5' RACE reads with MiXCR, one entry per CDR3 protein. Of under 900,000 distinct CDR3 sequences listed, 15% to 20% are singletons. This same sample was also part of a study on T cells expressing NK-cell markers.

Sequencing was done on a sample of PBMCs. These receptors were obtained from a woman in her late teens or twenties in good health.

This clonotype was seen a few times. The chain combines TRBV5-1 with TRBJ2-5; no reliable D call. The germline gives CDR1 SGHRS, CDR2 YFSETQ. This CDR3 has 12 residues. V was trimmed by 7 bases and J by 0 bases, leaving 7 bases between them. In DNA, the CDR3 is TGCGCCAGCCGCAGGAACCAAGAGACCCAGTACTTC. Encoded protein: CASRRNQETQYF.

This clonotype was seen a few times. CDR3 in DNA: TGCGCCAGCAGCTTGATGGGGGACAGCAGATTCGAGCAGTACTTC. Translated: CASSLMGDSRFEQYF. The chain recombines TRBV5-1 with TRBJ2-7; 7 positions agree with TRBD1. This CDR3 spans 15 amino acids. Germline values: CDR1 SGHRS, CDR2 YFSETQ. The trim removed 1 base at V and 6 bases at J, leaving 10 bases unmatched.

This clonotype was picked up many times. The chain carries TRBV20-1 and TRBJ2-1, with TRBD2 matching over 12 bases. The CDR3 has 14 residues. Germline values: CDR1 DFQATT, CDR2 SNEGSKA (reference sequence). Trimming at V came to 6 bases and at J to 7 bases, leaving 7 bases not matched to a gene. Written as DNA, the CDR3 is TGCAGTGCGAAACTAGCGGGAGGAACGAATGAGCAGTTCTTC. As protein: CSAKLAGGTNEQFF.

At least ten counts were recorded for this clonotype. The V gene is TRBV12-3 or TRBV12-4, the J gene TRBJ2-1; no clear D. V lost 4 bases and J lost 7, with 11 bases in between. The CDR3 is made up of 13 amino acids. This CDR3 reads CASSSSDQNEQFF. CDR3 nucleotide sequence: TGTGCCAGCAGTTCATCGGACCAAAATGAGCAGTTCTTC.

This clonotype was seen many times. The rearrangement uses TRBV12-3 or TRBV12-4 and TRBJ2-1; D gene unclear. The CDR3 is 15 residues long. V lost 0 bases to trimming and J lost 6 bases, with 12 bases between them. In DNA, the CDR3 is TGTGCCAGCAGTTTAGCCTCCGGCACAGTCAATGAGCAGTTCTTC. It is translated as CASSLASGTVNEQFF.

The chain is built from TRBV20-1 and TRBJ1-6, with TRBD1 as a possible D gene (6 bases). CDR3 length: 15 residues. Germline CDR1 DFQATT, CDR2 SNEGSKA (reference sequence). Trimming took 0 bases from V and 9 from J, leaving 15 bases between them. The CDR3 reads CSAREGTSSGSPLHF. The DNA of the CDR3 is TGCAGTGCTAGAGAGGGGACATCGTCGGGTTCACCCCTCCACTTT.

V gene TRBV5-1 combines with J gene TRBJ2-5, with 9 positions matching TRBD2. V lost 4 bases and J lost 0; bases outside the gene matches: 7. This CDR3 is built from 16 residues. Germline assignment: CDR1 SGHRS and CDR2 YFSETQ. CDR3 loop: CASSIKSGGNQETQYF. Here the CDR3 DNA reads TGCGCCAGCAGCATTAAGAGCGGGGGGAACCAAGAGACCCAGTACTTC.

This rearrangement joins TRBV29-1 to TRBJ1-2; 7 bases align to TRBD1. Germline assignment: CDR1 SQVTM and CDR2 ANQGSEA. The CDR3 covers 12 residues. V trimming: 5 bases; J trimming: 8 bases; junction bases outside the gene matches: 8. The chain's CDR3 is CSVPRQGPGYTF. The DNA of the CDR3 is TGCAGCGTTCCAAGACAGGGACCCGGCTACACCTTC. Looking up the rest from reference TRBV29-1 and TRBJ1-2 gives the full variable domain: SAVISQKPSRDICQRGTSLTIQCQVDSQVTMMFWYRQQPGQSLTLIATANQGSEATYESGFVIDKFPISRPNLTFSTLTVSNMSPEDSSIYLCSVPRQGPGYTFGSGTRLTVV.

This chain connects TRBV5-5 to TRBJ2-5; D not resolved. This CDR3 spans 15 amino acids. Per the germline V gene, CDR1 is SGHKS and CDR2 is YYEKEE (reference sequence). Trimming removed 4 bases at V and 2 bases at J, with 15 bases between. CDR3 in DNA: TGTGCCAGCAGCCCCCCCACGACCATGCAAGAGACCCAGTACTTC. Its translation: CASSPPTTMQETQYF.

This clonotype was counted only a few times. J is TRBJ2-3 and V is TRBV7-9; TRBD2 agrees at 8 bases. The CDR3 has 16 residues. The junction had 7 bases not matched to a gene; V was cut back by 3 bases and J by 2 bases. Germline values: CDR1 SEHNR, CDR2 FQNEAQ (reference sequence). CDR3 region: CASSFETSGNTDTQYF. CDR3 coding DNA: TGTGCCAGCAGCTTTGAAACTAGCGGAAACACAGATACGCAGTATTTT.

This clonotype was counted at least ten times. The CDR3 here is CASSLGPLPYNEQFF. The DNA of the CDR3 is TGTGCCAGCAGCTTGGGCCCGCTACCTTACAATGAGCAGTTCTTC. V and J are TRBV7-2 and TRBJ2-1; D uncertain. This CDR3 has 15 amino acids. Germline CDR1 SGHTA, CDR2 FQGNSA. V was pared by 3 bases and J by 4 bases, with 13 bases between.

This clonotype was seen a handful of times. V is TRBV5-5 and J is TRBJ1-2; possibly TRBD1 for D (6 bases). The CDR3 length is 15 residues. Germline-derived CDR1 and CDR2 are SGHKS and YYEKEE (reference sequence). V lost 3 bases, J lost 2 bases, and 14 bases lay in between. The chain's CDR3 is CASSWGAGSNYGYTF. CDR3 coding DNA: TGTGCCAGCAGCTGGGGGGCAGGGTCCAACTATGGCTACACCTTC.

V gene TRBV7-2 combines with J gene TRBJ1-6, with 8 bases aligning to TRBD1. CDR1 is SGHTA, CDR2 FQGNSA, per germline. The CDR3 covers 15 residues. J lost 8 bases, V lost 6 bases, and 9 bases had no gene match. This CDR3 reads CASSRQGLKYSPLHF. CDR3 nucleotides: TGTGCCAGCAGTCGACAGGGGCTAAAATATTCACCCCTCCACTTT.

This clonotype appeared a few times. This chain joins TRBV5-1 and TRBJ2-7; tentative D call: TRBD1 (6 bases). The V and J ends lost 6 bases and 6 bases respectively, with 13 bases between them. Germline V gives CDR1 SGHRS, CDR2 YFSETQ. CDR3 length: 12 amino acids. CDR3 bases: TGCGCCAGCACGGACAGTCGGGGCGAGCAGTACTTC. This codes for CASTDSRGEQYF.

As regards this clonotype: Being one base from a much bigger clone, this may be a read error. The chain recombines TRBV20-1 with TRBJ2-1; TRBD2 agrees at 12 bases. Germline V gene lookup returns CDR1 DFQATT and CDR2 SNEGSKA (reference sequence). The CDR3 totals 17 residues. The CDR3: CSARDIGGTSGYNVQFF. The DNA for the CDR3 is TGCAGTGCTAGAGACATTGGGGGGACTAGCGGGTACAATGTGCAGTTCTTC.

The genes are TRBV12-3 or TRBV12-4 and TRBJ2-3; 8 nucleotides align to TRBD1. Germline trimming cut 6 bases from V and 1 base from J; bases unmatched to any gene: 12. This CDR3 comprises 17 residues. The CDR3 sequence is CASSPSAWGQGTDTQYF. CDR3 in DNA: TGTGCCAGCAGCCCTAGCGCGTGGGGACAGGGCACAGATACGCAGTATTTT.

The chain links TRBV3-1 to TRBJ1-2; possibly TRBD1 for D (5 bases). Trimming took off 4 bases at V and 7 bases at J, with 16 bases between the two ends. The CDR3 contains 14 residues. Germline V gene lookup returns CDR1 LGHDT and CDR2 YNNKEL (reference sequence). CDR3 region: CASSLGARTIGYTF. The DNA for the CDR3 is TGTGCCAGCAGCCTAGGGGCCAGAACCATTGGCTACACCTTC.

The table lists this clonotype with many counts. The chain joins TRBV27 to TRBJ2-7; D might be TRBD1 or TRBD2, each matching 5 bases. Trimming removed 5 bases at V and 6 bases at J, with 17 bases between. In germline, CDR1 is MNHEY, CDR2 SMNVEV (reference sequence). The CDR3 extends over 14 amino acids. CDR3 in DNA: TGTGCCAGCAGTCCACGGGGACCATTAGGCGAGCAGTACTTC. As protein: CASSPRGPLGEQYF.

The chain has TRBV12-3 or TRBV12-4 and TRBJ1-1; 10 bases map to TRBD1. V lost 3 bases, J lost 4 bases, and 8 bases stayed unmatched. There are 16 residues in the CDR3. CDR3 region: CASSFGTGDLGTEAFF. The CDR3 bases are TGTGCCAGCAGTTTTGGGACAGGGGATTTGGGCACTGAAGCTTTCTTT.

This clonotype has only a few counts. J is TRBJ2-5 and V is TRBV4-1, with D unresolved. V lost 5 bases and J 0 bases, leaving 10 bases between the germline ends. The CDR3 spans 14 residues. CDR1 is MGHRA and CDR2 is YSYEKL in the germline V gene. In DNA, the CDR3 is TGCGCCAGCAGCGTGAAGGCCCACCAAGAGACCCAGTACTTC. Its translation is CASSVKAHQETQYF.

The chain has TRBV15 and TRBJ2-3; 8 nucleotides agree with TRBD2. The CDR3 has 14 amino acids. The ends lost 3 bases at V and 1 base at J; junction bases unmatched: 0. The germline CDR1 and CDR2 sequences are LNHNV and YYDKDF (reference sequence). CDR3 region: CATSRTSGTDTQYF. The CDR3 nucleotides read TGTGCCACCAGCAGGACTAGCGGCACAGATACGCAGTATTTT.

This clonotype has just a few counts. This chain links TRBV5-1 with TRBJ2-3; D unclear. The CDR3 is made up of 14 amino acids. The germline CDR1 and CDR2 sequences are SGHRS and YFSETQ. V lost 2 bases and J 1 base, leaving 8 bases between the germline ends. This CDR3 reads CASSLLDRTDTQYF. The CDR3 nucleotides are TGCGCCAGCAGCTTATTGGACCGCACAGATACGCAGTATTTT.

This clonotype was seen a few times. This chain connects TRBV20-1 to TRBJ2-4; either TRBD1 or TRBD2 may fit D (6 bases each). CDR3 length equals 16 residues. Trimming cost V 3 bases and J 1 base, with 16 bases left between them. CDR1 is DFQATT and CDR2 is SNEGSKA in the germline V gene (reference sequence). Here the CDR3 DNA reads TGCAGTGCTAGGGGATACAGGGAGGAGGCCAAAAACATTCAGTACTTC. Translating it yields CSARGYREEAKNIQYF.

In this sample, this clonotype turned up a few times. CDR3 sequence reads: CSASGTGETDTQYF. The CDR3 nucleotides read TGCAGTGCTAGTGGGACAGGGGAGACAGATACGCAGTATTTT. The genes are TRBV20-1 and TRBJ2-3; the match to TRBD1 covers 10 bases. In germline, CDR1 is DFQATT, CDR2 SNEGSKA (reference sequence). The CDR3 runs to 14 residues. The trim removed 3 bases at V and 3 bases at J, leaving 3 bases unmatched.

The V and J genes are TRBV20-1 and TRBJ1-3; D is ambiguous. V gave up 3 bases and J gave up 7 bases, with 10 bases separating them. Germline CDR1 reads DFQATT; CDR2 reads SNEGSKA (reference sequence). This CDR3 is 12 amino acids long. CDR3 sequence (DNA): TGCAGTGCTAGCGCAGTCATCAACACCATATATTTT. Its protein is CSASAVINTIYF.

This clonotype was detected a few times. This chain uses TRBV7-9 with TRBJ2-1; D is possibly TRBD1 (6 bases). The germline V gene encodes CDR1 SEHNR and CDR2 FQNEAQ (reference sequence). The CDR3 covers 15 residues. V was shortened by 4 bases and J by 4 bases, with 14 bases between the two germline ends. CDR3 sequence: CASSSPGHIYNEQFF. The CDR3 nucleotides read TGTGCCAGCAGCTCCCCGGGACATATTTACAATGAGCAGTTCTTC.